The rows below give T cell receptor beta chains drawn from one sample of a study of OX40 agonist ivuxolimab in advanced cancers. Generated by immunoSEQ multiplex PCR, the TCRdb table keeps only in-frame clones and is missing some. The table shows about 93,000 clones, with 80% to 90% occurring only once. This material consisted of CD4+ or CD8+ T cells sorted from blood, taken in a trial of the OX40 agonist ivuxolimab. The receptor set was obtained from an adult with an advanced solid tumor such as melanoma, head and neck, liver or kidney cancer. Each CDR3 is given with its conserved first and last residue. A D gene is named only where the DNA matches it firmly. The listing skips clone size in some rows; elsewhere it reads once, few, many or a size class.

TRBV6-1,TRBJ2-7,NA,NA,TGTGCCAGCAGTGCCAGGGACACGTCCTACGAGCAGTACTTC,CASSARDTSYEQYF
TRBV18,TRBJ2-1,TRBD2,few,TGTGCCAGCTCAGTAGAAGACAGCGGGGGTCTTGTTGAGCAGTTCTTC,CASSVEDSGGLVEQFF
TRBV7-9,TRBJ2-3,NA,NA,TGTGCCAGCAGCCTAACCCAGGGCCCCACAGATACGCAGTATTTT,CASSLTQGPTDTQYF
TRBV7-3,TRBJ1-2,NA,NA,TGTGCCAGCAGCTTAAACAAGGGCTATGGCTACACCTTC,CASSLNKGYGYTF
TRBV2,TRBJ2-3,NA,NA,TGTGCCAGCAGTGAAGCGGGGAGACAGGAGAGCACAGATACGCAGTATTTT,CASSEAGRQESTDTQYF
TRBV28,TRBJ2-7,NA,NA,TGTGCCAGCAGTTTTGTGAGGGCGGGCTCCCACGAGCAGTACTTC,CASSFVRAGSHEQYF
TRBV18,TRBJ1-1,NA,NA,TGTGCCAGCTCACCCGGACGGAAGAACACTGAAGCTTTCTTT,CASSPGRKNTEAFF
TRBV27,TRBJ1-5,TRBD1,NA,TGTGCCAGCAGTGTGGACAGGGGGGGCAATCAGCCCCAGCATTTT,CASSVDRGGNQPQHF
TRBV18,TRBJ2-2,TRBD2,NA,TGTGCCAGCTCACCAAGGATGCCTAGCGGGAGCACCGGGGAGCTGTTTTTT,CASSPRMPSGSTGELFF
TRBV27,TRBJ1-2,TRBD1,NA,TGTGCCAGCAGTCGCGACAGGGACTATGGCTACACCTTC,CASSRDRDYGYTF
TRBV19,TRBJ2-3,NA,NA,TGTGCCAGTAGTTTTGGTTCTGGCGGAGATACGCAGTATTTT,CASSFGSGGDTQYF
TRBV25-1,TRBJ1-2,TRBD1,once,TGTGCCAGCGCGGCCCGGGACAGGCAAGACTATGGCTACACCTTC,CASAARDRQDYGYTF
TRBV23-1,TRBJ1-1,NA,NA,TGCGCCAGCAGGCGAGGGACGAGAGATACCCCTGAAGCTTTCTTT,CASRRGTRDTPEAFF
TRBV10-3,TRBJ1-5,NA,NA,TGTGCCATCAGTGGGGTGATGGATCAGCCCCAGCATTTT,CAISGVMDQPQHF
TRBV6-1,TRBJ1-2,TRBD1,NA,TGTGCCAGCAGTGAAGGGACAGGGGAATATGGCTACACCTTC,CASSEGTGEYGYTF
TRBV27,TRBJ2-3,NA,NA,TGTGCCAGCAGTTTCTTGATCGGGGACCCCTGGACAGATACGCAGTATTTT,CASSFLIGDPWTDTQYF
TRBV5-1,TRBJ1-1,TRBD1,NA,TGCGCCAGCAGCTTTAGGGGGCCCGGGGAAGCTTTCTTT,CASSFRGPGEAFF
TRBV27,TRBJ1-4,TRBD1,NA,TGTGCCAGCAGCCTAGACAGGGGAGGTAATGAAAAACTGTTTTTT,CASSLDRGGNEKLFF
TRBV7-2,TRBJ1-1,TRBD1,NA,TGTGCCAGCAGCTCACAGGGGCCCGCCGTGGACACTGAAGCTTTCTTT,CASSSQGPAVDTEAFF
TRBV29-1,TRBJ2-1,NA,NA,TGCAGCGTTGATAGGCAGTTCTACAATGAGCAGTTCTTC,CSVDRQFYNEQFF
TRBV7-2,TRBJ2-4,TRBD1,once,TGTGCCAGCAGTCCTGACAGGGGACACATTCAGTACTTC,CASSPDRGHIQYF
TRBV30,TRBJ2-7,NA,NA,TGTGCCTGCGGGACGGTCCCCTTGGGCGAGCAGTACTTC,CACGTVPLGEQYF
TRBV25-1,TRBJ1-2,NA,NA,TGTGCCAGCAGTGAATCAATGGGATTTGAAGTATATGGCTACACCTTC,CASSESMGFEVYGYTF
TRBV7-2,TRBJ2-3,NA,NA,TGTGCCAGCAGCTTAGTTGGTGGGTCAGATACGCAGTATTTT,CASSLVGGSDTQYF
TRBV7-9,TRBJ1-1,NA,NA,TGTGCCAGCAGCTCCTCCCCGGGGGAAGTGAACACTGAAGCTTTCTTT,CASSSSPGEVNTEAFF
TRBV7-2,TRBJ2-7,NA,NA,TGTGCCAGCAGCTTAGATCACAACTCCTACGAGCAGTACTTC,CASSLDHNSYEQYF
TRBV5-1,TRBJ1-2,TRBD1,NA,TGCGCCAGCAGACCCCAGGGACAGGGCTATGGCTACACCTTC,CASRPQGQGYGYTF
TRBV19,TRBJ2-1,NA,NA,TGTGCCAGTAGTATAGGGCCCGGAAATGAGCAGTTCTTC,CASSIGPGNEQFF
TRBV6-5,TRBJ2-7,NA,NA,TGTGCCAGCAGTTACCGCGGGTCTCAGGGGATCCACGAGCAGTACTTC,CASSYRGSQGIHEQYF
TRBV19,TRBJ2-6,TRBD1,NA,TGTGCCAGTAGATCACGGGCAGGGGGTCCTGGGGCCAACGTCCTGACTTTC,CASRSRAGGPGANVLTF
TRBV5-1,TRBJ2-1,TRBD2,NA,TGCGCCAGCAGCTTGGGAGGACTAGCGGGAGGGGTCGACAATGAGCAGTTCTTC,CASSLGGLAGGVDNEQFF
TRBV2,TRBJ2-1,NA,once,TGTGCCAGCAGTGAATACAGGGACAATGAGCAGTTCTTC,CASSEYRDNEQFF
TRBV28,TRBJ1-1,NA,NA,TGTGCCAGCAAGGGGTCGATGGGCACTGAAGCTTTCTTT,CASKGSMGTEAFF
TRBV5-1,TRBJ2-2,TRBD1,NA,TGCGCCAGCAGCGCACAGGGGCGGAACACCGGGGAGCTGTTTTTT,CASSAQGRNTGELFF
TRBV6-5,TRBJ2-1,TRBD2,once,TGTGCCAGCAGTCCCCAGCGGGACCACAATGAGCAGTTCTTC,CASSPQRDHNEQFF
TRBV19,TRBJ2-5,TRBD1,NA,TGTGCCAGTAGTGCGGACAGGGTCGACACGGAGCAGTACTTC,CASSADRVDTEQYF
TRBV6-1,TRBJ1-2,TRBD1,NA,TGTGCCAGTAGGACGGGACAGGGCTCCTATGGCTACACCTTC,CASRTGQGSYGYTF
TRBV5-6,TRBJ2-7,TRBD1,few,TGTGCCAGCAGCCGGGACAGAATCTACGAGCAGTACTTC,CASSRDRIYEQYF
TRBV18,TRBJ1-1,NA,once,TGTGCCAGCTCCACGGGGGCGCGGGGTAACACTGAAGCTTTCTTT,CASSTGARGNTEAFF
TRBV10-3,TRBJ1-6,TRBD1,NA,TGTGCCACCTCGACAGGGTCCCGAAATTCACCCCTCCACTTT,CATSTGSRNSPLHF
TRBV28,TRBJ1-1,NA,NA,TGTGCCAGCAGTTTAATGGGGTCTGAAGCTTTCTTT,CASSLMGSEAFF
TRBV28,TRBJ2-5,NA,NA,TGTGCCAGCAGTTTCCGGGAGACCCAGTACTTC,CASSFRETQYF
TRBV6-4,TRBJ2-1,TRBD1,once,TGTGCCAGCAGTGACACCGGGACAGGGCCTTACAATGAGCAGTTCTTC,CASSDTGTGPYNEQFF
TRBV7-2,TRBJ2-7,TRBD1,NA,TGTGCCAGCAGCTTAGTCAGCATGGGGGCGGGGACAGGAGCCTACGAGCAGTACTTC,CASSLVSMGAGTGAYEQYF
TRBV5-4,TRBJ2-3,TRBD1,NA,TGTGCCAGCAGCTGGGACAGTAGGCCCACAGATACGCAGTATTTT,CASSWDSRPTDTQYF